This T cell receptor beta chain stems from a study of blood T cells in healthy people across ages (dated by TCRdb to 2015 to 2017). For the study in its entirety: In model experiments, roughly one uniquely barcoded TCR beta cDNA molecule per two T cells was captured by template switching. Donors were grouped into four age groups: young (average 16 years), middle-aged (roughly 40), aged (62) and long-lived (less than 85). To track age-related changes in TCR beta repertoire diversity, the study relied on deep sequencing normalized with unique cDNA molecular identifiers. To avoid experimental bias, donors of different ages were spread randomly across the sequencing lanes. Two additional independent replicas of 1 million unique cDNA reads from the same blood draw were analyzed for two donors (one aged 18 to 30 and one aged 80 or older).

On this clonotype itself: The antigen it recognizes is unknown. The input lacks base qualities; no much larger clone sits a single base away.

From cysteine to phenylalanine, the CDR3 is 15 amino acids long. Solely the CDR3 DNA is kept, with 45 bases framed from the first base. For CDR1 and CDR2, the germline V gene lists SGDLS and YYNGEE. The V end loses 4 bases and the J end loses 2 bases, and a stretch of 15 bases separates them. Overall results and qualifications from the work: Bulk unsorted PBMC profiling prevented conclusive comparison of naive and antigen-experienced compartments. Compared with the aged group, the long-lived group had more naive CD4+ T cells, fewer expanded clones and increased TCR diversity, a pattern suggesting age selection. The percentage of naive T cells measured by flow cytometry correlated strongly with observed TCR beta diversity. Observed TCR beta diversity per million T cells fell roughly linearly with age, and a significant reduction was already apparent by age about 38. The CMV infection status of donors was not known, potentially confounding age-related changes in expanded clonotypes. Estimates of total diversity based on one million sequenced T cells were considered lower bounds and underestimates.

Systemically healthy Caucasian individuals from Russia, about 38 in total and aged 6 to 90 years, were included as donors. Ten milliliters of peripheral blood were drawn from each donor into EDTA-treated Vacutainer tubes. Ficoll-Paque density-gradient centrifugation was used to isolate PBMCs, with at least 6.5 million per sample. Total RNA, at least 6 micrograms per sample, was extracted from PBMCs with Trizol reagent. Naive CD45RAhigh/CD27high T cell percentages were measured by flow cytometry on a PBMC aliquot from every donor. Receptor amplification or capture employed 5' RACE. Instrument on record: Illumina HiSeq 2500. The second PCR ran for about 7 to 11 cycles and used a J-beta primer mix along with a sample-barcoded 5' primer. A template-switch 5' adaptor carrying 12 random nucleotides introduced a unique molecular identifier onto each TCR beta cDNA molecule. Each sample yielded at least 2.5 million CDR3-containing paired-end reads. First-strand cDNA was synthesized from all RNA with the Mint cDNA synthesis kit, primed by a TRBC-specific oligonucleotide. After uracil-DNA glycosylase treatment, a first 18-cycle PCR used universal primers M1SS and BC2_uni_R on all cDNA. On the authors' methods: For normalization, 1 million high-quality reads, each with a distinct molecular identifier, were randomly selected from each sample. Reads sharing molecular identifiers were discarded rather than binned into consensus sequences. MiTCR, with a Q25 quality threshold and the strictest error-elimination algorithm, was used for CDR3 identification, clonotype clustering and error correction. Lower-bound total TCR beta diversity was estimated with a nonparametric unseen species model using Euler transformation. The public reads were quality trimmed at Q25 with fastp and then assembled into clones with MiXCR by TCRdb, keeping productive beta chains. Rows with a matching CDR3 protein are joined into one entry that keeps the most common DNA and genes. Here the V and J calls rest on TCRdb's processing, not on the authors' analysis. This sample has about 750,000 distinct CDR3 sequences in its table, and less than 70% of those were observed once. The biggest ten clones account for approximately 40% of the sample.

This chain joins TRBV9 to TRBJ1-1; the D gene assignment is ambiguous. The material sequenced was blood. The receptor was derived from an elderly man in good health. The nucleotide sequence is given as TGTGCCAGCAGCCCCCACTCCTTTCTCAACACTGAAGCTTTCTTT. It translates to CASSPHSFLNTEAFF.